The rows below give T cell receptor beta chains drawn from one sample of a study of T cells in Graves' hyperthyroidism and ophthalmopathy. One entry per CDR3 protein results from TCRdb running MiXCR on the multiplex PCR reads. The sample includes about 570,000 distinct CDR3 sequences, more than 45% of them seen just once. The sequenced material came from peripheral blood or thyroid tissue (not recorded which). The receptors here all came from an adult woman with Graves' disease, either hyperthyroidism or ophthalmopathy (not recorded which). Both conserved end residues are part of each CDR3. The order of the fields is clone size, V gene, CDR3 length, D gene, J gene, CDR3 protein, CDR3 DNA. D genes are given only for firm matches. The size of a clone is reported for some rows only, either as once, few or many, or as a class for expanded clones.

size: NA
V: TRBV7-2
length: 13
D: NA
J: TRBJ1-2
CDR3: CASSLQQGGGYTF
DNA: TGTGCCAGCAGCCTGCAACAGGGTGGCGGCTACACCTTC

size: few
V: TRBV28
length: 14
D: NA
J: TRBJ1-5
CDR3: CASSLQGGRGPQHF
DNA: TGTGCCAGCAGTTTACAAGGGGGGAGGGGGCCCCAGCATTTT

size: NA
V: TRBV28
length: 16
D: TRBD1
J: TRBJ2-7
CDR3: CASSWLHGTATYEQYF
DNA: TGTGCCAGCAGTTGGTTGCACGGGACAGCCACCTACGAGCAGTACTTC

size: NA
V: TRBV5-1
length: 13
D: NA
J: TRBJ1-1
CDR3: CASSLIPGGEAFF
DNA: TGCGCCAGCAGCTTGATCCCCGGCGGTGAAGCTTTCTTT

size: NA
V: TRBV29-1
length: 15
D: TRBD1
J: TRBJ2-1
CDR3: CSADPGQGTYNEQFF
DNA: TGCAGCGCAGACCCGGGACAGGGAACCTACAATGAGCAGTTCTTC

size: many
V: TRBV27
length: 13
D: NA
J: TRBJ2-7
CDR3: CASSSGGWYEQYF
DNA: TGTGCCAGCAGTTCTGGAGGGTGGTACGAGCAGTACTTC

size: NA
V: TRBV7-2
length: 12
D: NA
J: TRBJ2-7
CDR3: CASSSLYLEQYF
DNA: TGTGCCAGCAGCTCACTTTATCTGGAGCAGTACTTC

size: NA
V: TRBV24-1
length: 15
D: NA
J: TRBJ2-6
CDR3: CATSDLGSGANVLTF
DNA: TGTGCCACCAGTGATTTGGGCTCTGGGGCCAACGTCCTGACTTTC

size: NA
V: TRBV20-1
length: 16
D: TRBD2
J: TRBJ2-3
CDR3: CSAPPKLAGVADTQYF
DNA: TGCAGTGCCCCTCCCAAGCTAGCGGGAGTGGCAGATACGCAGTATTTT

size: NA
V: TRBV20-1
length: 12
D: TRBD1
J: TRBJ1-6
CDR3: CSVNRGNSPLHF
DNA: TGCAGTGTTAACAGGGGGAATTCACCCCTCCACTTT

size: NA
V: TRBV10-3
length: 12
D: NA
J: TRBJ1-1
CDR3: CAISDGDLKAFF
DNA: TGTGCCATCAGTGACGGGGACCTTAAAGCTTTCTTT

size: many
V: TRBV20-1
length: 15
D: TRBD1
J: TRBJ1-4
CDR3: CSAWDRGQEGEKLFF
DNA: TGCAGTGCTTGGGACAGGGGGCAGGAGGGTGAAAAACTGTTTTTT

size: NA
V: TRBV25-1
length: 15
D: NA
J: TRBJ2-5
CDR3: CASSEKHGQQETQYF
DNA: TGTGCCAGCAGTGAAAAACATGGCCAACAAGAGACCCAGTACTTC

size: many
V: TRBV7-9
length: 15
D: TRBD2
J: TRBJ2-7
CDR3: CASSLVPAGTYEQYF
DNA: TGTGCCAGCAGCTTAGTTCCAGCGGGGACCTACGAGCAGTACTTC

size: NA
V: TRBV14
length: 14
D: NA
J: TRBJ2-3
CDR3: CASSQGGSADTQYF
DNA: TGTGCCAGCAGCCAAGGAGGGAGTGCAGATACGCAGTATTTT

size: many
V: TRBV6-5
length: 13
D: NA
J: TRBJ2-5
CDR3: CASSYFGAETQYF
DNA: TGTGCCAGCAGTTACTTCGGGGCGGAGACCCAGTACTTC

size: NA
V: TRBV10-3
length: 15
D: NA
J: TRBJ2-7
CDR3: CAIRGRGDPTYEQYF
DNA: TGTGCCATCAGGGGCCGCGGGGACCCAACCTACGAGCAGTACTTC

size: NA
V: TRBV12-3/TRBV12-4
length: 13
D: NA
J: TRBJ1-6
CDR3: CASSLVMDSALHF
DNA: TGTGCCAGCAGTTTAGTTATGGACAGCGCCCTCCACTTT

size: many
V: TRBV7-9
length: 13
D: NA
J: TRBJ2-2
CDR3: CASSPRHTGELFF
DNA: TGTGCCAGCAGCCCTAGGCATACCGGGGAGCTGTTTTTT

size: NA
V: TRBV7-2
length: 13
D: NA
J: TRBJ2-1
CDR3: CASSNLGGHEQFF
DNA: TGTGCCAGCAGTAACCTTGGGGGACATGAGCAGTTCTTC

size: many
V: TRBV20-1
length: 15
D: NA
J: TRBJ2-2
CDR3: CSAPPGGGMTGELFF
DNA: TGCAGTGCTCCGCCCGGGGGCGGAATGACCGGGGAGCTGTTTTTT

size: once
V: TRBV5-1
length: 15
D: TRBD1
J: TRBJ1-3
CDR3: CASSYTGGSGNTIYF
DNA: TGCGCCAGCAGTTATACAGGGGGCTCTGGAAACACCATATATTTT

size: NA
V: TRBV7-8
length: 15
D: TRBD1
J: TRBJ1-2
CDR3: CASSPRDSSNYGYTF
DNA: TGTGCCAGCAGCCCCCGGGACAGCTCTAACTATGGCTACACCTTC

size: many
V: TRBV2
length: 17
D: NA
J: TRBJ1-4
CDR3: CASSGERGKSANEKLFF
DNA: TGTGCCAGCAGCGGCGAAAGGGGGAAGTCGGCTAATGAAAAACTGTTTTTT

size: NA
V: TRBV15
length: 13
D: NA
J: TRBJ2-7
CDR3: CATTRNSYNEQYF
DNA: TGTGCCACCACTCGAAACTCCTACAACGAGCAGTACTTC

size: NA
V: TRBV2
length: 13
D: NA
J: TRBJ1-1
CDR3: CASSGSANTEAFF
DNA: TGTGCCAGCAGTGGATCGGCCAACACTGAAGCTTTCTTC

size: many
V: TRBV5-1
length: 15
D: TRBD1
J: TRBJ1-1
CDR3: CASSRTGEEVTEAFF
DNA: TGCGCCAGCAGCCGGACAGGGGAGGAAGTCACTGAAGCTTTCTTT

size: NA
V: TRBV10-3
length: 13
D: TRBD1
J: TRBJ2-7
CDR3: CAIRTGSTYEQYF
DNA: TGTGCCATAAGGACAGGGTCAACGTACGAGCAGTACTTC

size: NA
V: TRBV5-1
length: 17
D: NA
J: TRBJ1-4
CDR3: CASGTLNTGTVNEKLFF
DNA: TGCGCCAGCGGGACTCTGAACACCGGGACGGTAAATGAAAAACTGTTTTTT

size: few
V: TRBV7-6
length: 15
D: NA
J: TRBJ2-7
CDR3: CASSLAPGSSYEQYF
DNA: TGTGCCAGCAGCTTAGCGCCGGGGAGCTCCTACGAGCAGTACTTC

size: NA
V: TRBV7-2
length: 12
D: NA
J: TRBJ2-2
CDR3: CASSWTAGELFF
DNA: TGTGCCAGCAGCTGGACGGCGGGCGAGCTGTTTTTT

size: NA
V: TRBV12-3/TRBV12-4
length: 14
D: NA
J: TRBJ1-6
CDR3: CASSPGLMDSPLHF
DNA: TGTGCCAGCAGTCCAGGTCTGATGGATTCACCCCTCCACTTT

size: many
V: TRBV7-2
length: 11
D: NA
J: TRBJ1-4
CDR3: CASSNGPVLFF
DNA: TGTGCCAGCAGCAACGGACCCGTGCTGTTTTTT

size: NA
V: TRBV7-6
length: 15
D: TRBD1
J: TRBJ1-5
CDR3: CASSSYGQGNQPQHF
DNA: TGTGCCAGCAGCTCGTACGGACAGGGCAATCAGCCCCAGCATTTT

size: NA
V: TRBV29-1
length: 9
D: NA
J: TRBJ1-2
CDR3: CSLGYGYTF
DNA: TGCAGTTTGGGCTATGGCTACACCTTC

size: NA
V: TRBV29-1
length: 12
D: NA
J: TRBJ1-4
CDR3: CSAAGSDEKLFF
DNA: TGCAGCGCAGCAGGGTCTGATGAAAAACTGTTTTTT

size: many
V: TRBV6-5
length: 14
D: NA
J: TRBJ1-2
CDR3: CASSYSPTGNGYTF
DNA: TGTGCCAGCAGTTACTCGCCGACCGGGAATGGCTACACCTTC

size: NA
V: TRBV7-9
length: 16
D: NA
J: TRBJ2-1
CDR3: CASSSGVSTTYNEQFF
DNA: TGTGCCAGCAGCTCGGGGGTGTCGACTACCTACAATGAGCAGTTCTTC

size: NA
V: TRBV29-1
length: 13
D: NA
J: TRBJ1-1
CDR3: CSVEQGMNTEAFF
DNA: TGCAGCGTTGAACAGGGAATGAACACTGAAGCTTTCTTT

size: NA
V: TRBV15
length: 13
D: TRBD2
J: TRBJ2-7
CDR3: CATKRDDSYEQYF
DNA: TGTGCCACCAAGCGGGACGACTCCTACGAGCAGTACTTC

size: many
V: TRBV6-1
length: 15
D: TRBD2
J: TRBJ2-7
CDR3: CASSEPGLGYYEQYF
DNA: TGTGCCAGCAGTGAACCGGGACTAGGATACTACGAGCAGTACTTC

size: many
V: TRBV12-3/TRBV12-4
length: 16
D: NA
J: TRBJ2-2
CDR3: CASSLRGVTVTGELFF
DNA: TGTGCCAGCAGTCTTAGAGGAGTTACAGTAACCGGGGAGCTGTTTTTT

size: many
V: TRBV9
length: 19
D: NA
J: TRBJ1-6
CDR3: CASSIQPEGPTAYNSPLHF
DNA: TGTGCCAGCAGCATCCAGCCCGAGGGACCCACGGCCTATAATTCACCCCTCCACTTT

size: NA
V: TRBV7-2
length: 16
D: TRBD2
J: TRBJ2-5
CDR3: CASSHRGGRVNQPQYF
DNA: TGTGCCAGCAGCCACCGGGGGGGCAGGGTCAATCAGCCCCAGTACTTC

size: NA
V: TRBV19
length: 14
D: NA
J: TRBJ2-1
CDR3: CASSRQLAYNEQFF
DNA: TGTGCCAGTAGTCGCCAGCTCGCCTACAATGAGCAGTTCTTC

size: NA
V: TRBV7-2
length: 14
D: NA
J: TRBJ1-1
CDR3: CASSLVVVNTEAFF
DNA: TGTGCCAGCAGCTTAGTTGTGGTGAACACTGAAGCTTTCTTT

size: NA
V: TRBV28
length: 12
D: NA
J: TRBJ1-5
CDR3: CATTSSNQPQHF
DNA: TGTGCCACGACATCTAGCAATCAGCCCCAGCATTTT

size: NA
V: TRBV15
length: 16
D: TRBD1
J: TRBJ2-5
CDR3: CATSIAGGQGSETQYF
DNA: TGTGCCACCAGTATCGCCGGGGGACAGGGTAGTGAGACCCAGTACTTC

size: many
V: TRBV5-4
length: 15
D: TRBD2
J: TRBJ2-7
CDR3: CASSSGTSGLDEQYF
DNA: TGTGCCAGCAGCTCCGGGACTAGCGGGTTAGACGAGCAGTACTTC

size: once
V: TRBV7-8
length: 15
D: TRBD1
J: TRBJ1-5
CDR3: CASSLGGQGYQPQHF
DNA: TGTGCCAGCAGCTTAGGAGGACAGGGCTATCAGCCCCAGCATTTT